The next 23 T cell receptor beta chains were all read from a single sample in a study of cytomegalovirus exposure and HLA in healthy donors. The method was immunoSEQ multiplex PCR; TCRdb's version includes in-frame clones alone and lacks a portion of them. The table has about 140,000 clones, 85% to 95% seen once; the top ten hold 1.8%. Sequenced sample: PBMCs. These TCRs come from a man younger than 30 in good health and CMV-seropositive.

The chain couples TRBV30 to TRBJ2-7, with 15 bases identical to TRBD2. The CDR3 sequence is 14 residues long. CDR1 and CDR2 (germline): GTSNPN, SVGIG (reference sequence). After removal of 5 bases from V and 4 bases from J, the junction contained 3 bases not matched to a gene. This chain's CDR3 is CAWAGLAGGYEQYF. CDR3 nucleotides: TGTGCCTGGGCGGGACTAGCGGGGGGTTACGAGCAGTACTTC.

This clone was picked up a small number of times. The J gene is TRBJ1-1, the V gene TRBV28; 8 bases are a match to TRBD1. This CDR3 is 14 amino acids long. From germline, CDR1 is MDHEN and CDR2 SYDVKM. Trimming cost V 4 bases and J 5 bases; bases outside gene matches: 6. DNA of the CDR3: TGTGCCAGCAGTTCTCCCAGGGGGCGGACTGAAGCTTTCTTT. Protein product: CASSSPRGRTEAFF.

The J gene is TRBJ2-7, the V gene TRBV2, with 9 bases fitting TRBD2. CDR3 length: 16 residues. CDR1 is SNHLY and CDR2 is FYNNEI in the germline V gene. With V trimmed by 4 bases and J by 7 bases, 14 bases remained unmatched. CDR3 sequence: CASSARLGLASEEQYF. The CDR3 DNA reads TGTGCCAGCAGTGCTAGACTAGGACTAGCGTCAGAGGAGCAGTACTTC.

The CDR3, as DNA: TGTGCCAGCAGTCGGTGGACTAGCGGGGGGTCTAATGAGCAGTTCTTC. This codes for CASSRWTSGGSNEQFF. The chain combines TRBV27 with TRBJ2-1; TRBD2 matches 14 bases. Looked up from germline, CDR1 is MNHEY and CDR2 is SMNVEV (reference sequence). V was pared by 5 bases and J by 7 bases, with 7 bases of the junction left unmatched. The CDR3 consists of 16 residues.

The V call is TRBV13, the J call TRBJ2-1; D is undetermined. CDR1 and CDR2 from the germline V gene are PRHDT and FYEKMQ (reference sequence). The germline V and J ends were trimmed by 5 bases and 4 bases, with 3 bases remaining between them. The length of the CDR3 is 11 residues. CDR3 in DNA: TGTGCCAGCAGCCGTTACAATGAGCAGTTCTTC. It is translated as CASSRYNEQFF.

The chain is built from TRBV5-4 and TRBJ2-7; D perhaps matches TRBD1 (6 bases). Germline V CDR1 and CDR2: SGHNT, YYREEE (reference sequence). The ends were cut back, 2 bases at V and 2 bases at J, with 8 bases in the middle. This CDR3 has 13 residues. CDR3: CASSLQGTYEQYF. The CDR3 coding sequence is TGTGCCAGCAGCTTACAGGGAACCTACGAGCAGTACTTC.

The chain links TRBV27 to TRBJ2-5; 13 bases agree with TRBD2. V lost 5 bases, J lost 6 bases, and 6 bases stayed unmatched. The CDR3 sequence is 15 residues long. The germline gives CDR1 MNHEY, CDR2 SMNVEV (reference sequence). In DNA form, the CDR3 reads TGTGCCAGCAGTAGGACTAGCGGGAGTGGGCAGACCCAGTACTTC. This encodes CASSRTSGSGQTQYF.

The CDR3 DNA reads TGTGCCAGCAGTGCGGGGACTAGCTCCACAGATACGCAGTATTTT. Its protein is CASSAGTSSTDTQYF. The chain has TRBV2 and TRBJ2-3, with TRBD2 identical over 9 bases. After removal of 4 bases from V and 2 bases from J, the junction contained 4 bases not matched to a gene. The CDR3 spans 15 residues. Germline V gene lookup returns CDR1 SNHLY and CDR2 FYNNEI.

CDR3 sequence: CSVYGDYGYTF. The CDR3 DNA follows: TGCAGCGTTTACGGGGACTATGGCTACACCTTC. V usage is TRBV29-1 and J usage is TRBJ1-2; no clear D gene. The germline CDR1 and CDR2 sequences are SQVTM and ANQGSEA. CDR3 length: 11 amino acids. V dropped 5 bases and J dropped 3 bases, with 7 bases sitting between them.

This chain joins TRBV19 and TRBJ1-2, with a weak D call TRBD1 (5 bases). V lost 3 bases to trimming and J lost 8 bases, with 19 bases between them. Per germline, CDR1 LNHDA and CDR2 SQIVND (reference sequence). CDR3 length equals 15 residues. In DNA form, the CDR3 reads TGTGCCAGTAGTATCCTAGGGGAGGGAGGAGACGGCTACACCTTC. Its translation: CASSILGEGGDGYTF.

The chain combines TRBV4-1 with TRBJ2-7; TRBD2 agrees at 7 bases. The CDR3 runs 17 residues. Germline lookup yields CDR1 MGHRA and CDR2 YSYEKL. Germline trimming cut 4 bases from V and 0 bases from J; bases unmatched to any gene: 12. The CDR3 sequence is CASSPIPIAGFSYEQYF. The CDR3 region has the DNA TGCGCCAGCAGCCCTATTCCCATAGCGGGCTTCTCCTACGAGCAGTACTTC.

The genes are TRBV6-6 and TRBJ2-3; TRBD2 matches 10 bases. V gave up 5 bases and J gave up 5 bases; unmatched junction bases: 4. Germline V CDR1 and CDR2: MNHNY, SVGAGI (reference sequence). The CDR3 has 14 amino acids. CDR3 in amino acids: CASSLLAGVDTQYF. In DNA, the CDR3 is TGTGCCAGCAGTCTTCTAGCGGGAGTAGATACGCAGTATTTT.

The DNA of the CDR3 is TGTGCCAGCAGTCCGAGGGACAGAGAAAAACTGTTTTTT. Its translation: CASSPRDREKLFF. The chain employs TRBV28 and TRBJ1-4, with 7 bases that match TRBD1. J was trimmed by 8 bases and V by 5 bases; bases with no gene match: 5. Germline V gene sequence: CDR1 MDHEN, CDR2 SYDVKM. This CDR3 has 13 amino acids.

This sequence joins TRBV7-7 and TRBJ1-2, with D perhaps TRBD1 (6 bases). With 4 bases removed from V and 3 bases from J, the gap between germline ends came to 12 bases. The CDR3 is 14 residues long. The germline V gene encodes CDR1 SSHAT and CDR2 FNYEAQ (reference sequence). CDR3 coding DNA: TGTGCCAGCAGCTGGACAGTTAGCTACTATGGCTACACCTTC. Amino acid sequence: CASSWTVSYYGYTF.

This chain connects TRBV5-1 to TRBJ2-5; 11 nucleotides align to TRBD2. V lost 2 bases to trimming and J lost 4 bases; unmatched junction nucleotides: 7. CDR1 is SGHRS and CDR2 is YFSETQ in the germline V gene. The CDR3 is 16 amino acids. CDR3 protein: CASSFSLAGGGETQYF. Written as DNA, the CDR3 is TGCGCCAGCAGCTTTTCCCTAGCGGGAGGCGGAGAGACCCAGTACTTC.

This clone was detected only a few times. The chain employs TRBV28 and TRBJ1-5; 8 bases agree with TRBD1. Trimming cost V 7 bases and J 7 bases; bases outside gene matches: 9. CDR1 is MDHEN, CDR2 SYDVKM, per germline. The CDR3 spans 14 residues. CDR3 DNA sequence: TGTGCCAGCAACATCGGACAGGGTGGGCAGCCCCAGCATTTT. It yields the protein CASNIGQGGQPQHF.

The rearrangement links TRBV7-2 to TRBJ2-5; no reliable D call. The CDR3 is made up of 15 amino acids. Germline lookup yields CDR1 SGHTA and CDR2 FQGNSA. Trimming took off 3 bases at V and 2 bases at J, with 13 bases between the two ends. The CDR3 sequence is CASSFFRSFQETQYF. The CDR3 region has the DNA TGTGCCAGCAGCTTCTTCAGGTCCTTTCAAGAGACCCAGTACTTC.

This clone occurred a few times. The V and J genes are TRBV4-2 and TRBJ1-3; TRBD1 aligns across 8 bases. V trimming: 0 bases; J trimming: 4 bases; junction bases outside the gene matches: 11. Germline CDR1 and CDR2: LGHNA and YNFKEQ. The CDR3 loop spans 18 amino acids. The CDR3 region is CASSQDFGGQVAGNTIYF. DNA for the CDR3: TGTGCCAGCAGCCAAGATTTCGGGGGACAGGTCGCGGGAAACACCATATATTTT.

The gene calls are TRBV5-1 and TRBJ2-4; 11 nucleotides agree with TRBD1. CDR3 length equals 18 residues. With V trimmed by 4 bases and J by 6 bases, 15 bases remained unmatched. Germline CDR1 is SGHRS and CDR2 is YFSETQ. The CDR3 coding sequence is TGCGCCAGCAGCCTCTACGGCGGGACAGGGGGGATAGGAAACATTCAGTACTTC. Translated: CASSLYGGTGGIGNIQYF.

The chain joins TRBV10-3 to TRBJ2-3; possibly TRBD2 for D (6 bases). V dropped 6 bases and J dropped 0 bases, with 13 bases sitting between them. This CDR3 has 15 residues. In germline, CDR1 is ENHRY, CDR2 SYGVKD. The CDR3 region is CAISLSGSSTDTQYF. The CDR3 DNA reads TGTGCCATCAGCCTTAGCGGATCTAGCACAGATACGCAGTATTTT.

The chain uses TRBV10-3 and TRBJ2-2; a possible D gene is TRBD1 (6 bases). Germline V gene lookup returns CDR1 ENHRY and CDR2 SYGVKD. The CDR3 has 15 residues. V lost 2 bases and J 1 base, leaving 8 bases between the germline ends. The CDR3 reads CAISEATGNTGELFF. In nucleotides, the CDR3 is TGTGCCATCAGTGAGGCGACAGGGAACACCGGGGAGCTGTTTTTT.

V and J are TRBV19 and TRBJ2-2, with a weak D call TRBD2 (6 bases). V dropped 7 bases and J dropped 2 bases, with 20 bases sitting between them. The CDR3 runs 17 residues. Germline CDR1 LNHDA, CDR2 SQIVND (reference sequence). The DNA of the CDR3 is TGTGCCAGTACCATAGCGGCCAGCGGGCCAAACACCGGGGAGCTGTTTTTT. Protein sequence: CASTIAASGPNTGELFF.

This chain links TRBV7-2 with TRBJ2-1; 8 bases align to TRBD2. The germline gives CDR1 SGHTA, CDR2 FQGNSA. The CDR3 is 14 residues long. V gave up 3 bases and J gave up 8 bases; unmatched junction bases: 6. In nucleotides, the CDR3 is TGTGCCAGCAGCTTTGGGGGACTAGGTTATGAGCAGTTCTTC. This translates into CASSFGGLGYEQFF.